This note documents a single T cell receptor (beta chain) sequence. Here immunoSEQ multiplex PCR was the method, and the copy in TCRdb shows in-frame clones only, minus some. The table records roughly 21,000 clones, around 88% of them present only once. Germline V gives CDR1 GTSNPN, CDR2 SVGIG (reference sequence). The CDR3 has 14 residues. The V and J ends lost 2 bases and 0 bases respectively, with 8 bases between them. These data belong to a study of blood T cell repertoires in COVID-19. Study-level information: Collection of acute and convalescent COVID-19 samples took place in the United States, Italy and Spain. T cells, B-cell-depleted T cells, or PBMCs provided the cDNA or gDNA that served as material.

The chain uses TRBV30 and TRBJ1-3; D is unclear. Sequenced material: peripheral blood. The clonotype originates from a man in his 70s with active COVID-19. DNA for the CDR3: TGTGCCTGGAGTAAAGGGAGCTCTGGAAACACCATATATTTT. It yields the protein CAWSKGSSGNTIYF.